The 4 T cell receptor beta chains reported below all come from one sample, sequenced in a study of response to subunit inactivated influenza vaccine. Using its own MiXCR run on the RT-PCR reads, TCRdb lists one record per CDR3 protein. The profile shows about 570,000 distinct CDR3 sequences, roughly 10% of them singletons. Sequencing used PBMCs from blood, obtained on the day of vaccination. These receptors were taken from a man between 45 and 60 years old who received an inactivated influenza vaccine.

This clonotype occurred many times. V is TRBV29-1 and J is TRBJ2-2; 8 bases line up with TRBD1. The J segment lost 5 bases and the V segment lost 4 bases, leaving 9 bases of the junction unmatched. The CDR3 is 15 residues long. Germline V CDR1 and CDR2: SQVTM, ANQGSEA. The CDR3 spells CSVGQGILGTGELFF. The CDR3 DNA is TGCAGCGTTGGACAGGGGATATTGGGTACCGGGGAGCTGTTTTTT.

The rearrangement links TRBV5-1 to TRBJ2-7, with D uncertain. Deletions cut 4 bases from V and 4 bases from J, with 18 bases between. The germline CDR1 and CDR2 sequences are SGHRS and YFSETQ. There are 15 residues in the CDR3. CDR3 coding DNA: TGCGCCAGCAGCCAGTGGGCCGGGCTAGGATACGAGCAGTACTTC. Translating gives CASSQWAGLGYEQYF.

A few counts support this clonotype. This chain uses TRBV10-2 with TRBJ2-1; D might be TRBD2 (5 bases). V was trimmed by 9 bases and J by 6 bases, leaving 21 bases between them. Germline V gene sequence: CDR1 WSHSY, CDR2 SAAADI. This CDR3 is 15 amino acids long. CDR3 amino acids: CASDPGTLGINEQFF. The CDR3 nucleotides are TGCGCCAGTGACCCGGGAACCCTTGGGATCAATGAGCAGTTCTTC.

V usage is TRBV7-3 and J usage is TRBJ2-1; 7 bases map to TRBD2. The CDR3 consists of 13 residues. CDR1 and CDR2 (germline): SGHTA, FQGTGA. With V trimmed by 5 bases and J by 9 bases, 7 bases remained unmatched. Written as DNA, the CDR3 is TGTGCCAGCAGCCTGCTACGGACTAGTGAGCAGTTCTTC. Translating gives CASSLLRTSEQFF.